This T cell receptor beta chain comes out of a study of T cells in Graves' hyperthyroidism and ophthalmopathy. Germline V gives CDR1 SGHAT, CDR2 FQNNGV. The V end lost 1 base, the J end lost 0 bases, and 10 bases lay between the germline ends. This CDR3 has 15 amino acids. This clonotype has a count of ten or more. Its antigen is not identified. Amplification targeted TCR beta CDR3 regions from RNA transcripts. First-round RT-PCR of the TCR CDR3 relied on the HTBI primer set. TCRdb redid the calling of the multiplex PCR reads with MiXCR, one entry per CDR3 protein. Of about 700,000 distinct CDR3 sequences in the sample, around 15% are singletons; the top ten hold about a tenth. Study-level findings and limits: In the analysis, a 13 V-J model separated ophthalmopathy from stable hyperthyroidism.

Hyperthyroidism in the patients, aged 18 to 65, was newly diagnosed and under 2 months in duration. The chain links TRBV11-2 to TRBJ2-7; D unresolved. Sequencing used blood. This sequence originates from a woman aged 18-29 years with Graves' hyperthyroidism. The CDR3 reads CASSLAGTISYEQYF. The CDR3 DNA reads as TGTGCCAGCAGCTTAGCTGGCACTATCTCCTACGAGCAGTACTTC.